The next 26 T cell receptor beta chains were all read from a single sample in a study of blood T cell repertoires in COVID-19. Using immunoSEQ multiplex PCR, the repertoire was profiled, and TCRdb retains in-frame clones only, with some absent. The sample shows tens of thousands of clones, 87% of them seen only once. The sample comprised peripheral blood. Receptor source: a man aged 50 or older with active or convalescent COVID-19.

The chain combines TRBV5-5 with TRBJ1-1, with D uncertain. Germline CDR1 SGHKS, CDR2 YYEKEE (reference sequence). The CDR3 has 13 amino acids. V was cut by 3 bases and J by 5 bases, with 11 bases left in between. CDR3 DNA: TGTGCCAGCAGCTACACACACGGGACTGAAGCTTTCTTT. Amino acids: CASSYTHGTEAFF.

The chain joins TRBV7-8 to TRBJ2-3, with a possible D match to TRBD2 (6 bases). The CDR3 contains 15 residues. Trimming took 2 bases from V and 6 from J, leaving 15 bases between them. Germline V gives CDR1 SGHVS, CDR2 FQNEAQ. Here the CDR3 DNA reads TGTGCCAGCAGCTTACTGGCGGGGCTAGGTGATACGCAGTATTTT. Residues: CASSLLAGLGDTQYF.

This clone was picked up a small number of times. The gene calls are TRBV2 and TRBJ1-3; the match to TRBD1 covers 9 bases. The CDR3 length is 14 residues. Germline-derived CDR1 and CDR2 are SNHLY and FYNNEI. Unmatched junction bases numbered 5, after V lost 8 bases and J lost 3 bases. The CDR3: CASRDRVYGNTIYF. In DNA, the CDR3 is TGTGCCAGCCGGGACAGGGTTTATGGAAACACCATATATTTT.

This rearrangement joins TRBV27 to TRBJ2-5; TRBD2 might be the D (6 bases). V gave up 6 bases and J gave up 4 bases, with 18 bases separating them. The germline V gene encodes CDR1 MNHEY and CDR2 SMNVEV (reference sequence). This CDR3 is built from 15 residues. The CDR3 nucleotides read TGTGCCAGCAGCCGATCTAGCGCAGGGCTAGAGACCCAGTACTTC. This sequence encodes CASSRSSAGLETQYF.

CDR3 in DNA: TGTGCCAGCAGCTGGAGCGGCGGTGAGCAGTTCTTC. Its translation: CASSWSGGEQFF. The chain carries TRBV7-3 and TRBJ2-1; D is possibly TRBD2 (5 bases). The V and J ends lost 4 bases and 9 bases respectively, with 10 bases between them. The CDR3 extends over 12 amino acids. Germline V CDR1 and CDR2: SGHTA, FQGTGA. Based on the CDR3 plus reference TRBV7-3 and TRBJ2-1, the full variable domain is GAGVSQTPSNKVTEKGKYVELRCDPISGHTALYWYRQSLGQGPEFLIYFQGTGAADDSGLPNDRFFAVRPEGSVSTLKIQRTERGDSAVYLCASSWSGGEQFFGPGTRLTVL.

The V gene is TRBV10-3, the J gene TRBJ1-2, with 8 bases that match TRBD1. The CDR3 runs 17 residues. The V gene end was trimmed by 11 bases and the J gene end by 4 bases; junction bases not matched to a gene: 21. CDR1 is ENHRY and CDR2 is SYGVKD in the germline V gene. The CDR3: CAAHQGAGFSNSYGYTF. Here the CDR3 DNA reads TGTGCCGCGCACCAGGGGGCAGGCTTTTCTAATAGCTATGGCTACACCTTC.

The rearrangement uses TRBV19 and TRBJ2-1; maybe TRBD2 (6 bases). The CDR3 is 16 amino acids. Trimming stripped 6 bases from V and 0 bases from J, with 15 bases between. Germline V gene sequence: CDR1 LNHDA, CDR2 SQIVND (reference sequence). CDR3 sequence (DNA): TGTGCCAGTAGGATCTCCGGGAGAAGCTCCTACAATGAGCAGTTCTTC. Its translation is CASRISGRSSYNEQFF.

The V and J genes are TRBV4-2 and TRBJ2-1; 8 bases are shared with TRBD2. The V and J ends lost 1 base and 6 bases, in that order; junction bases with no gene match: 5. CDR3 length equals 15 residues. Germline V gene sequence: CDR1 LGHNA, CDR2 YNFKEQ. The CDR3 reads CASSQVGTRGNEQFF. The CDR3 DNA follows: TGTGCCAGCAGCCAAGTTGGGACTAGAGGCAATGAGCAGTTCTTC.

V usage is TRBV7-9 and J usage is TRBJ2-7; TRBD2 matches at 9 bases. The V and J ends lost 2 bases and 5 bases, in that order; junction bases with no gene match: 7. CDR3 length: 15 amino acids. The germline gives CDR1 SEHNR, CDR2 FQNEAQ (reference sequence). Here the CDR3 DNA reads TGTGCCAGCAGCTTACTAGCGGGATCTATCCACGAGCAGTACTTC. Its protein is CASSLLAGSIHEQYF.

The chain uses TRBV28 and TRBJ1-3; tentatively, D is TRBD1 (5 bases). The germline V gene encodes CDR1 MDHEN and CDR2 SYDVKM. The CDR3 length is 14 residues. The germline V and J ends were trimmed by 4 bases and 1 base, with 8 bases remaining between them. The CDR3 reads CASSSPGSGNTIYF. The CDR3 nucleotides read TGTGCCAGCAGTTCACCAGGGTCTGGAAACACCATATATTTT.

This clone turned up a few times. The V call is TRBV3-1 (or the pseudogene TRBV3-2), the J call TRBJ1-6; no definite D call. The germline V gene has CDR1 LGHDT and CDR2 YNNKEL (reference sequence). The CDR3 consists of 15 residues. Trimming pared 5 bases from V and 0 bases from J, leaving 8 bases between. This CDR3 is CASSKTSSYNSPLHF. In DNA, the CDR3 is TGTGCCAGCAGCAAAACGAGCTCCTATAATTCACCCCTCCACTTT.

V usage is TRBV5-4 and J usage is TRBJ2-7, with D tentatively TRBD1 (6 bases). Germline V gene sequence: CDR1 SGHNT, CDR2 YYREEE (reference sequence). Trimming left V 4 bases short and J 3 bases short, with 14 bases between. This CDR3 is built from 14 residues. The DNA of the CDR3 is TGTGCCAGCAGCCTACAGGGCAGTGACTACGAGCAGTACTTC. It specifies CASSLQGSDYEQYF.

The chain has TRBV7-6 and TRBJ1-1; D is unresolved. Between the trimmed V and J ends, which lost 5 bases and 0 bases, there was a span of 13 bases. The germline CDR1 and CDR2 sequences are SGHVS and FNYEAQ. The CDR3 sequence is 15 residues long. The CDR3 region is CASSPMTTMNTEAFF. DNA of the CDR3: TGTGCCAGCAGCCCCATGACAACGATGAACACTGAAGCTTTCTTT.

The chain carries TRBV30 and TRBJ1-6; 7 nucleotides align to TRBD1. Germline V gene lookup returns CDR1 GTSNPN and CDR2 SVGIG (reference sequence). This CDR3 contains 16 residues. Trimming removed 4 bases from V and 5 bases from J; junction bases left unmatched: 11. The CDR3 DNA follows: TGTGCCTGGACGCCTGACAGGGTGGGCCATAATTCACCCCTCCACTTT. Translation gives CAWTPDRVGHNSPLHF. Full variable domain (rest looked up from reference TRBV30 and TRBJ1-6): SQTIHQWPATLVQPVGSPLSLECTVEGTSNPNLYWYRQAAGRGLQLLFYSVGIGQISSEVPQNLSASRPQDRQFILSSKKLLLSDSGFYLCAWTPDRVGHNSPLHFGNGTRLTVT.

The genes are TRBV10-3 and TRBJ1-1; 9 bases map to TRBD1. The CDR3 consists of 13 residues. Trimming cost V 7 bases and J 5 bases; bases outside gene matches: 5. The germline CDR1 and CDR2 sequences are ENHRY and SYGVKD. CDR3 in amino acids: CAITGTGTTEAFF. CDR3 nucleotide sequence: TGTGCCATCACCGGGACAGGGACAACTGAAGCTTTCTTT.

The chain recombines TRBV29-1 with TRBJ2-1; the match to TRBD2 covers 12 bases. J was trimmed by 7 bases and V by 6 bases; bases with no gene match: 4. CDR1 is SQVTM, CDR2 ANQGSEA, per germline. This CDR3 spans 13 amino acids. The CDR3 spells CSVSGTSGNEQFF. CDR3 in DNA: TGCAGCGTCTCGGGGACTAGCGGGAATGAGCAGTTCTTC.

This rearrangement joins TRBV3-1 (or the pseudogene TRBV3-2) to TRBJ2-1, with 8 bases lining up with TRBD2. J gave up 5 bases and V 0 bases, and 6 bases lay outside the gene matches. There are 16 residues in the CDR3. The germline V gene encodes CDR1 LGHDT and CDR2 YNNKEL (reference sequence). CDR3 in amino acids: CASSQDIAGPNNEQFF. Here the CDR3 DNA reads TGTGCCAGCAGCCAAGATATAGCGGGACCAAACAATGAGCAGTTCTTC.

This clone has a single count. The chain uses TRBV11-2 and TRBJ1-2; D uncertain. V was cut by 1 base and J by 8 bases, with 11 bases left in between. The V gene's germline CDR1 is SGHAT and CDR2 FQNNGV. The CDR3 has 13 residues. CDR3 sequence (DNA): TGTGCCAGCAGCTTAGGGGCAGTAGGAGGCTACACCTTC. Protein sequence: CASSLGAVGGYTF. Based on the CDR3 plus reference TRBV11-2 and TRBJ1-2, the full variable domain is EAGVAQSPRYKIIEKRQSVAFWCNPISGHATLYWYQQILGQGPKLLIQFQNNGVVDDSQLPKDRFSAERLKGVDSTLKIQPAKLEDSAVYLCASSLGAVGGYTFGSGTRLTVV.

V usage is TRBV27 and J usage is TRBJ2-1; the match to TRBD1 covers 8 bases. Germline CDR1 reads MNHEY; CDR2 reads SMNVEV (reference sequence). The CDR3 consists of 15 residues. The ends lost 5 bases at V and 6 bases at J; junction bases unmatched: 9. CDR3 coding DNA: TGTGCCAGCAGTCCAAGGACAGGGATGGGCAATGAGCAGTTCTTC. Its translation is CASSPRTGMGNEQFF.

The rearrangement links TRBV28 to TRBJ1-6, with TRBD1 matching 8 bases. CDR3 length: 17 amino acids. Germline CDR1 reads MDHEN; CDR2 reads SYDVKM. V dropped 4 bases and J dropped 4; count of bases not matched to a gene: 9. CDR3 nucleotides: TGTGCCAGCAGTTACGGGACAGGTCCCTTGTATAATTCACCCCTCCACTTT. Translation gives CASSYGTGPLYNSPLHF.

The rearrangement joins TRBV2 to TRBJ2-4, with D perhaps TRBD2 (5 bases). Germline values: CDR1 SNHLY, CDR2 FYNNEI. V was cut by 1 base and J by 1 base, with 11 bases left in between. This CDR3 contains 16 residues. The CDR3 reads CASSEGGSLAKNIQYF. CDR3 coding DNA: TGTGCCAGCAGTGAAGGAGGGTCCCTGGCCAAAAACATTCAGTACTTC.

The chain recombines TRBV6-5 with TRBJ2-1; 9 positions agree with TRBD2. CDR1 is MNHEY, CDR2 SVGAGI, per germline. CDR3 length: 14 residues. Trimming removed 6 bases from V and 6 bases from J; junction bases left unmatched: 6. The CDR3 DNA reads TGTGCCAGCAGAAATAGCGGGAGAGGCAATGAGCAGTTCTTC. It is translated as CASRNSGRGNEQFF.

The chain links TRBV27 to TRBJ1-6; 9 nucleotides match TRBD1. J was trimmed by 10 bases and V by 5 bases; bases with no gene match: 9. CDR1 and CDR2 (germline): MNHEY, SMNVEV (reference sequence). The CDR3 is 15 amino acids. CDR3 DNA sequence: TGTGCCAGCAGTCGATGGGACAGGGAGGGATCACCCCTCCACTTT. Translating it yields CASSRWDREGSPLHF.

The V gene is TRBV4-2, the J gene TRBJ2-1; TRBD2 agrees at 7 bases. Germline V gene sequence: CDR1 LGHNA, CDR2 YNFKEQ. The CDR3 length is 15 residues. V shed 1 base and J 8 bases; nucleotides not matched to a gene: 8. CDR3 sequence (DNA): TGTGCCAGCAGCCAAGCTCTAGCGGTTAAGGATGAGCAGTTCTTC. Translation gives CASSQALAVKDEQFF.

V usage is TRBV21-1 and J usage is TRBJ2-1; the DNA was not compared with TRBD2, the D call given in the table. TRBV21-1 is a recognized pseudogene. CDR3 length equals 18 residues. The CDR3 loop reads CASSKSGTSGLSYNEQFF. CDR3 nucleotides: TGTGCCAGCAGCAAATCCGGGACTAGCGGCCTCTCCTACAATGAGCAGTTCTTC.

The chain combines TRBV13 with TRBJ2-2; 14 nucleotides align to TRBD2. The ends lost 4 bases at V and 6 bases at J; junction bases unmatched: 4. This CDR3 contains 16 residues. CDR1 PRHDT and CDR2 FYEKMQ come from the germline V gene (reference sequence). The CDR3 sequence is CASSWGTSGRAGELFF. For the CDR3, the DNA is TGTGCCAGCAGCTGGGGGACTAGCGGGAGAGCCGGGGAGCTGTTTTTT.